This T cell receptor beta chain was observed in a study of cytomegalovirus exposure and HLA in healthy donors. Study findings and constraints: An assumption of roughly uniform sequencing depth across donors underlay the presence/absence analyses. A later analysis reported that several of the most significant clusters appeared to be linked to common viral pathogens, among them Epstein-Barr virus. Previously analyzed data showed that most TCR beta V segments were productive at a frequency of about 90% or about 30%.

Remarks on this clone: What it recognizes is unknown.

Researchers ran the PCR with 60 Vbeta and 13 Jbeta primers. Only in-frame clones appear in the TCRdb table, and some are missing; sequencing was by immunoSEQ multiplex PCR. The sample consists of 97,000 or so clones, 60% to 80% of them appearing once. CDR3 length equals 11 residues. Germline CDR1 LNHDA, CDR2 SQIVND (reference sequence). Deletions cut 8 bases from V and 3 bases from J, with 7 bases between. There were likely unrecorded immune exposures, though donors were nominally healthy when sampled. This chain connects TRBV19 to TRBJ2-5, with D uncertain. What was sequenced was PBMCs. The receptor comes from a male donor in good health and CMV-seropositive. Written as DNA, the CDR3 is TGTGCCAGTCGACTGGAAGAGACCCAGTACTTC. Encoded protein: CASRLEETQYF.